This entry lists 11 T cell receptor beta chains sequenced from one sample in a study of blood T cell repertoires in COVID-19. Profiling relied on immunoSEQ multiplex PCR, and the TCRdb table lists in-frame clones only, not all of them. The table has about 14,000 clones, around nine tenths seen once; the top ten hold 17%. The sequenced sample was peripheral blood. Source of these receptors: a human donor with active COVID-19. The donor label of this sample is uncertain.

Only a few counts were recorded for this clone. V and J are TRBV7-9 and TRBJ2-1, with a weak D call TRBD2 (5 bases). The CDR3 has 16 residues. Trimming shortened V by 4 bases and J by 2 bases, and 15 bases separated the two germline ends. Looked up from germline, CDR1 is SEHNR and CDR2 is FQNEAQ (reference sequence). CDR3 amino acids: CASSSSIERPYNEQFF. In DNA, the CDR3 is TGTGCCAGCAGCTCTAGCATCGAGAGGCCCTACAATGAGCAGTTCTTC. Complete variable domain (other parts from reference TRBV7-9 and TRBJ2-1): DTGVSQNPRHKITKRGQNVTFRCDPISEHNRLYWYRQTLGQGPEFLTYFQNEAQLEKSRLLSDRFSAERPKGSFSTLEIQRTEQGDSAMYLCASSSSIERPYNEQFFGPGTRLTVL.

This chain links TRBV7-3 with TRBJ2-1; TRBD2 might be the D (5 bases). The V gene lost 5 bases and the J gene lost 2 bases, with 16 bases spanning the gap. The CDR3 consists of 16 residues. The V gene's germline CDR1 is SGHTA and CDR2 FQGTGA. CDR3 nucleotide sequence: TGTGCCAGCAGCCATACCAGCGGCACCGCCTACAATGAGCAGTTCTTC. This encodes CASSHTSGTAYNEQFF.

V is TRBV12-5 and J is TRBJ2-3, with 8 bases identical to TRBD1. CDR1 is LGHNT, CDR2 FRNRAP, per germline. The CDR3 totals 16 residues. J was trimmed by 4 bases and V by 2 bases; bases with no gene match: 8. The CDR3 sequence: CASGLKVGQGSDTQYF. The CDR3 DNA is TGTGCTAGTGGTTTGAAGGTCGGACAGGGATCAGATACGCAGTATTTT.

J is TRBJ1-3 and V is TRBV2; 7 nucleotides line up with TRBD1. The CDR3 totals 13 residues. CDR1 is SNHLY and CDR2 is FYNNEI in the germline V gene. With V trimmed by 4 bases and J by 8 bases, 5 bases remained unmatched. CDR3 region: CASSVQGTDTIYF. The CDR3 DNA follows: TGTGCCAGCAGTGTACAGGGGACGGACACCATATATTTT.

The chain carries TRBV14 and TRBJ1-1; TRBD1 aligns across 9 bases. Germline lookup yields CDR1 SGHDN and CDR2 FVKESK. The CDR3 covers 15 residues. V lost 4 bases, J lost 4 bases, and 7 bases stayed unmatched. CDR3 bases: TGTGCCAGCAGCCCGCCAAGGACAGGGGTCACTGAAGCTTTCTTT. Translation: CASSPPRTGVTEAFF.

The rearrangement joins TRBV18 to TRBJ1-2; D call uncertain. V was cut by 3 bases and J by 3 bases, with 14 bases left in between. The CDR3 contains 15 residues. Germline CDR1 and CDR2: KGHSH and LQKENI. CDR3 region: CASSPLTDIDYGYTF. CDR3 nucleotide sequence: TGTGCCAGCTCACCGTTAACAGACATCGACTATGGCTACACCTTC.

The chain recombines TRBV18 with TRBJ2-1, with D maybe TRBD1 (6 bases). Germline V gives CDR1 KGHSH, CDR2 LQKENI. The CDR3 is 15 residues long. Trimming pared 6 bases from V and 3 bases from J, leaving 15 bases between. The CDR3 DNA sequence: TGTGCCAGCTCGCAAGGACAGTCCCACTACAATGAGCAGTTCTTC. Protein product: CASSQGQSHYNEQFF.

This sequence joins TRBV5-1 and TRBJ2-2, with a weak D call TRBD1 (6 bases). This CDR3 has 15 residues. Trimming shortened V by 2 bases and J by 2 bases, and 10 bases separated the two germline ends. Germline CDR1 is SGHRS and CDR2 is YFSETQ. CDR3 nucleotides: TGCGCCAGCAGCTTACGACAGGTCAACACCGGGGAGCTGTTTTTT. This translates into CASSLRQVNTGELFF.

This chain uses TRBV4-1 with TRBJ2-1; D might be TRBD1 (5 bases). Germline V gene sequence: CDR1 MGHRA, CDR2 YSYEKL. CDR3 length: 15 residues. Between the trimmed V and J ends, which lost 4 bases and 7 bases, there was a span of 17 bases. The CDR3 coding sequence is TGCGCCAGCAGCCTAATTGGGGCACCGAATAATGAGCAGTTCTTC. This gives the protein CASSLIGAPNNEQFF.

The J gene is TRBJ1-4, the V gene TRBV2; 9 bases match TRBD1. V lost 10 bases and J lost 6; bases outside the gene matches: 3. The CDR3 is 12 amino acids. Germline-derived CDR1 and CDR2 are SNHLY and FYNNEI. CDR3: CATRTGDEKLFF. CDR3 bases: TGTGCCACCAGGACAGGGGATGAAAAACTGTTTTTT.

The rearrangement joins TRBV7-6 to TRBJ1-1, with TRBD1 matching over 8 bases. Trimming removed 5 bases from V and 4 bases from J; junction bases left unmatched: 12. The V gene's germline CDR1 is SGHVS and CDR2 FNYEAQ. The CDR3 extends over 16 amino acids. CDR3 amino acids: CASSPWQGAGGTEAFF. The CDR3 nucleotides are TGTGCCAGCAGCCCTTGGCAGGGGGCAGGTGGCACTGAAGCTTTCTTT.